This T cell receptor beta chain stems from a study of blood T cell repertoires in COVID-19. Looking at the study overall: Nucleic acid was either cDNA or gDNA, and it came from T cells, B-cell-depleted T cells, or PBMCs.

CDR1 is MDHEN, CDR2 SYDVKM, per germline. The CDR3 spans 16 residues. The V segment lost 7 bases and the J segment 8 bases; nucleotides outside the gene matches: 19. The table came from immunoSEQ multiplex PCR; TCRdb's copy has only in-frame clones and leaves some out. This sample has more than 95,000 clones; around four fifths occur once, and the top ten carry over 6%. The sample comprised peripheral blood. The rearrangement links TRBV28 to TRBJ1-2; 7 positions match TRBD1. This clonotype was sampled from a man between 70 and 80 years old with active or convalescent COVID-19. The chain's CDR3 is CASTPGGQGTKRGYTF. DNA of the CDR3: TGTGCCAGCACCCCAGGGGGGCAAGGCACGAAACGGGGCTACACCTTC.